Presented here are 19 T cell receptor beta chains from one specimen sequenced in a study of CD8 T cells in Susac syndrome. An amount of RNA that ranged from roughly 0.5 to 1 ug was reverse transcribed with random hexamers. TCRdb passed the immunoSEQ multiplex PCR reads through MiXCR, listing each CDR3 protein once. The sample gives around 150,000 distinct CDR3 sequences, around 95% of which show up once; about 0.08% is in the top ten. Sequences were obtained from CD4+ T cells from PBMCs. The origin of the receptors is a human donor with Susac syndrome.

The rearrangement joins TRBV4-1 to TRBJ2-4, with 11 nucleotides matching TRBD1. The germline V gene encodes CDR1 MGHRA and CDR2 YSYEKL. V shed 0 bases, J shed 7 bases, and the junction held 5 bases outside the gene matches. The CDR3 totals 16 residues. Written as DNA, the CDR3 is TGCGCCAGCAGCCAAGACGAGGGGACAGGGGGTAACATTCAGTACTTC. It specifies CASSQDEGTGGNIQYF.

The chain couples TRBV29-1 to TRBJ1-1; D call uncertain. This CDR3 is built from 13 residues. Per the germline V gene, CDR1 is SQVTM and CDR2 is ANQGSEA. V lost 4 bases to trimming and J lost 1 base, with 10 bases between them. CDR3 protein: CSVGDRANTEAFF. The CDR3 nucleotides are TGCAGCGTTGGGGATAGGGCGAACACTGAAGCTTTCTTT.

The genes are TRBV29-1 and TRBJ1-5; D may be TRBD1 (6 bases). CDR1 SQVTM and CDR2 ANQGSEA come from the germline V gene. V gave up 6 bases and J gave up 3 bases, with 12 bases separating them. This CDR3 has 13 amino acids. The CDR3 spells CSVLGGDNQPQHF. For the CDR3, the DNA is TGCAGCGTCTTAGGGGGGGACAATCAGCCCCAGCATTTT.

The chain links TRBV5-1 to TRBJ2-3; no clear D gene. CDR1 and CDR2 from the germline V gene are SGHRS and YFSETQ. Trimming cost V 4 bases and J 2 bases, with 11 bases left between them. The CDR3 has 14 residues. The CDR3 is CASSRRTDTDTQYF. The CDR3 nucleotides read TGCGCCAGCAGCCGCCGGACGGACACAGATACGCAGTATTTT.

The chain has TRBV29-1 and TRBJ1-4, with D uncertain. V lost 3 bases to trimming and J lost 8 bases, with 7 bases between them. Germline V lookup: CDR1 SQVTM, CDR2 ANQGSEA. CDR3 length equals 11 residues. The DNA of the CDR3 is TGCAGCGTTGACAGCGGGGAAAAACTGTTTTTT. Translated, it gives CSVDSGEKLFF.

CDR3 DNA sequence: TGTGCCAGCAGCTTAGTAGCAGGATACGAGCAGTACTTC. It specifies CASSLVAGYEQYF. The chain links TRBV11-2 to TRBJ2-7; D remains unclear. Trimming cost V 1 base and J 4 bases, with 8 bases left between them. CDR3 length equals 13 residues. In germline, CDR1 is SGHAT, CDR2 FQNNGV.

The CDR3 loop reads CASSPYSGWAQHF. The CDR3 DNA is TGTGCCAGCTCACCATATTCGGGGTGGGCCCAGCATTTT. This chain joins TRBV18 and TRBJ1-5; D is unclear. CDR1 and CDR2 from the germline V gene are KGHSH and LQKENI. The CDR3 covers 13 residues. V gave up 2 bases and J gave up 11 bases, with 13 bases separating them.

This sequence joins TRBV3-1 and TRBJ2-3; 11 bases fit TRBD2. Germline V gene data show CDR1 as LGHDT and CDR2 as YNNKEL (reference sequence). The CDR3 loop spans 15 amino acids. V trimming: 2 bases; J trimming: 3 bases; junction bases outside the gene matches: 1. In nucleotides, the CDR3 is TGTGCCAGCAGCCAAAGACTAGCGGGGACAGATACGCAGTATTTT. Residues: CASSQRLAGTDTQYF.

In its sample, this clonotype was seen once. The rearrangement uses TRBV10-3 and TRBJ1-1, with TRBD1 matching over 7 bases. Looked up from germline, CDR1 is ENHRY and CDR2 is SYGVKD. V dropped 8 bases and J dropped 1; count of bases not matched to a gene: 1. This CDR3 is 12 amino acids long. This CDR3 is CAIGTENTEAFF. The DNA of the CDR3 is TGTGCCATCGGGACAGAGAACACTGAAGCTTTCTTT.

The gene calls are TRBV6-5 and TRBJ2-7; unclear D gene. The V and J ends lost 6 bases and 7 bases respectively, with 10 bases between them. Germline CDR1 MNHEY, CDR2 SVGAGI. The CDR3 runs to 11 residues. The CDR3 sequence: CASRRLGEQYF. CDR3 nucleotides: TGTGCCAGCAGGAGACTCGGGGAGCAGTACTTC.

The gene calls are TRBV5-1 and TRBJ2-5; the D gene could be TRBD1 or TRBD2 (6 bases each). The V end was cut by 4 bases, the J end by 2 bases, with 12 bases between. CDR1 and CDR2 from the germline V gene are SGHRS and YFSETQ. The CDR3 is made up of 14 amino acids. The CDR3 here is CASSLWGAQETQYF. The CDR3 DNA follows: TGCGCCAGCAGCCTGTGGGGGGCTCAAGAGACCCAGTACTTC. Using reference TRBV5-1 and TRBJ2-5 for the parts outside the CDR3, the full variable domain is KAGVTQTPRYLIKTRGQQVTLSCSPISGHRSVSWYQQTPGQGLQFLFEYFSETQRNKGNFPGRFSGRQFSNSRSEMNVSTLELGDSALYLCASSLWGAQETQYFGPGTRLLVL.

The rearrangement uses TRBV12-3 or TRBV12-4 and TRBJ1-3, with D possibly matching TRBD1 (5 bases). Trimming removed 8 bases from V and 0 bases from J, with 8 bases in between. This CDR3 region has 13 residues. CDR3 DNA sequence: TGTGCCAGCTCGACAGTCTCTGGAAACACCATATATTTT. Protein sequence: CASSTVSGNTIYF.

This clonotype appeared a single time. In DNA form, the CDR3 reads TGCAGCGTTGAACATCTACGACTTGGGGATGAAAAACTGTTTTTT. The encoded protein is CSVEHLRLGDEKLFF. This rearrangement joins TRBV29-1 to TRBJ1-4; the D is unclear. The germline gives CDR1 SQVTM, CDR2 ANQGSEA. V was pared by 2 bases and J by 6 bases, with 16 bases between. The CDR3 sequence is 15 residues long.

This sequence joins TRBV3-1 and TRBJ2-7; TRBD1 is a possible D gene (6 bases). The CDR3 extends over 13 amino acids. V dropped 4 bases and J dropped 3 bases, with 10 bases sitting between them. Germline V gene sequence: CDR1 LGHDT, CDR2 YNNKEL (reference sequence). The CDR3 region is CASSPRTVYEQYF. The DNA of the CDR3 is TGTGCCAGCAGCCCTCGGACAGTCTACGAGCAGTACTTC.

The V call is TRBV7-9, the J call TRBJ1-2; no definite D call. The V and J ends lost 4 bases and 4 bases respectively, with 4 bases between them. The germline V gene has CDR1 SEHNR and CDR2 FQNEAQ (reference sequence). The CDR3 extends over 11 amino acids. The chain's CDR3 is CASSSFYGYTF. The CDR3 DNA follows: TGTGCCAGCAGCTCTTTCTATGGCTACACCTTC.

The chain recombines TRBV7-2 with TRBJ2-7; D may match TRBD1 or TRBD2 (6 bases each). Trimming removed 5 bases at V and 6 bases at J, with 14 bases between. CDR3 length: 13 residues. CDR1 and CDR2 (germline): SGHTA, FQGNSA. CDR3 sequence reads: CASSRTGAVEQYF. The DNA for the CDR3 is TGTGCCAGCAGCCGAACGGGGGCCGTCGAGCAGTACTTC. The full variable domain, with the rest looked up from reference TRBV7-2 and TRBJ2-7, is GAGVSQSPSNKVTEKGKDVELRCDPISGHTALYWYRQSLGQGLEFLIYFQGNSAPDKSGLPSDRFSAERTGGSVSTLTIQRTQQEDSAVYLCASSRTGAVEQYFGPGTRLTVT.

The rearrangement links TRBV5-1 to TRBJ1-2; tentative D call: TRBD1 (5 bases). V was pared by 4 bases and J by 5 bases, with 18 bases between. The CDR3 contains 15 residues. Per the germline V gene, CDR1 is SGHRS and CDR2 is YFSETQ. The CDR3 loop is CASSQISRGDYGYTF. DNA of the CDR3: TGCGCCAGCAGCCAGATCTCGAGGGGTGATTATGGCTACACCTTC.

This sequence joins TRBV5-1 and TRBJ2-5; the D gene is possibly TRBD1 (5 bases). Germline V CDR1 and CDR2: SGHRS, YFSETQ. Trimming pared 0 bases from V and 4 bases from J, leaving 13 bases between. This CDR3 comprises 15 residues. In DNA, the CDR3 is TGCGCCAGCAGCTTGGGGACACAGCTAGGAGAGACCCAGTACTTC. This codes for CASSLGTQLGETQYF.

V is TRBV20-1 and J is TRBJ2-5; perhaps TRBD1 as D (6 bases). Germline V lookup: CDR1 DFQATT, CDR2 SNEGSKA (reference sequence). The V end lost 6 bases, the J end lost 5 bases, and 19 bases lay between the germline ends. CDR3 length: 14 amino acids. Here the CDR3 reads CSAPGQGMEETQYF. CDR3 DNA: TGCAGTGCGCCAGGGCAGGGGATGGAGGAGACCCAGTACTTC.